This is a list of T cell receptor beta chains from one sample in a study of T cell responses to AZD1222 COVID-19 vaccine. Sequencing used immunoSEQ multiplex PCR; TCRdb keeps in-frame clones, though not all of them. The sample yields 250,000 to 300,000 clones, almost 95% seen once. Sequenced here: peripheral blood, sampled 28 days after the second AZD1222 dose. These receptors were obtained from an adult who received the AZD1222 COVID-19 vaccine. CDR3s include the opening cysteine and the closing phenylalanine or tryptophan. A D gene is named only where the DNA matches it firmly. Some rows mark clone size as missing; the rest say once, few, many or name a class of expanded clone.

clone_size,v_call,d_call,j_call,cdr3_nt,cdr3_aa
-,TRBV2,-,TRBJ2-3,TGTGCCAGCAGTGGGAACCCAGCAGGCACAGATACGCAGTATTTT,CASSGNPAGTDTQYF
-,TRBV7-2,TRBD1,TRBJ2-7,TGTGCCAGCAGCTTAGACGCAGGGGGCGCCTACGAGCAGTACTTC,CASSLDAGGAYEQYF
-,TRBV9,TRBD2,TRBJ2-7,TGTGCCAGCAGCGTCCCATTACCCGGGACTAGCGTCTTACGACAGGTTTACGAGCAGTACTTC,CASSVPLPGTSVLRQVYEQYF
-,TRBV7-2,-,TRBJ2-1,TGTGCCAGCAGCTTCGATGAATACAATGAGCAGTTCTTC,CASSFDEYNEQFF
-,TRBV10-3,-,TRBJ2-3,TGTGCCATCAGTGAGTCGAGTCCCGCTACAGATACGCAGTATTTT,CAISESSPATDTQYF
-,TRBV28,-,TRBJ2-7,TGTGCCAGCATTACACACAGGGGTACGGGAGACGAGCAGTACTTC,CASITHRGTGDEQYF
once,TRBV3-1/TRBV3-2,-,TRBJ1-5,TGTGCCAGCAGCCAAGATCCCCATCAGCCCCAGCATTTT,CASSQDPHQPQHF
-,TRBV6-6,-,TRBJ1-1,TGTGCCAGCAGTTCGCGGGGGCCGCGGACTGAAGCTTTCTTT,CASSSRGPRTEAFF
-,TRBV11-1,-,TRBJ2-7,TGTGCCAGCAGCCCGGGGACGGGCTACGAGCAGTACTTC,CASSPGTGYEQYF
-,TRBV18,TRBD1,TRBJ1-1,TGTGCCAGCTCACAAACGGACAGGGGACGATCGGCTTTCTTT,CASSQTDRGRSAFF
-,TRBV5-1,-,TRBJ2-7,TGCGCCAGCAGCTTTGGCAGCGTGAGCGAGCAGTACTTC,CASSFGSVSEQYF
-,TRBV11-2,TRBD2,TRBJ2-3,TGTGCCAGCAGCTTAGGCCCTAGCGGGGGGGAGACAGATACGCAGTATTTT,CASSLGPSGGETDTQYF
-,TRBV7-2,-,TRBJ2-1,TGTGCCAGCAGCTTAGAAGCGCGGGATGAGCAGTTCTTC,CASSLEARDEQFF
-,TRBV7-3,-,TRBJ2-7,TGTGCCAGCAGCTTTGCGGACGGAGACGAGCAGTACTTC,CASSFADGDEQYF
-,TRBV6-5,-,TRBJ1-2,TGTGCCAGCAGGATACCGGGTGGGGGCTATGGCTACACCTTC,CASRIPGGGYGYTF
-,TRBV7-3,-,TRBJ1-1,TGTGCCAGCAGCCCGCTCGGGGGGCCGAACACTGAAGCTTTCTTT,CASSPLGGPNTEAFF
once,TRBV19,-,TRBJ1-2,TGTGCCAGTAGTGACGGGGCGTGGGGTAGTGGCTACACCTTC,CASSDGAWGSGYTF
-,TRBV7-2,TRBD2,TRBJ2-7,TGTGCCAGCAGCAGACTAGCGGCCGAATTCAACTACGAGCAGTACTTC,CASSRLAAEFNYEQYF
once,TRBV4-3,-,TRBJ2-7,TGCGCCAGCAGCCCAACAGGGAAAGAGCAGTACTTC,CASSPTGKEQYF
-,TRBV5-6,TRBD2,TRBJ2-7,TGTGCCAGCAGCCTAATAGCGGGGGGCTCCTACGAGCAGTACTTC,CASSLIAGGSYEQYF
-,TRBV3-1/TRBV3-2,-,TRBJ2-7,TGTGCCAGCAGCCAAGTCTACGAGCAGTACTTC,CASSQVYEQYF
once,TRBV4-3,-,TRBJ2-2,TGCGCCAGCAGCCAAGAACGTGTTGCAGCCTCCCTCGGAACCGGGGAGCTGTTTTTT,CASSQERVAASLGTGELFF
-,TRBV7-9,TRBD2,TRBJ2-5,TGTGCCAGCAGCCCTGGACTAGCGGGGGTTCAAGAGACCCAGTACTTC,CASSPGLAGVQETQYF
-,TRBV10-3,-,TRBJ2-3,TGTGCCATCAGTGACAGGGCACTTGGCACAGATACGCAGTATTTT,CAISDRALGTDTQYF
-,TRBV5-1,TRBD2,TRBJ2-3,TGCGCCAGCAGACGGGAGGTCACAGATACGCAGTATTTT,CASRREVTDTQYF
-,TRBV27,-,TRBJ1-6,TGTGCCAGCAGTACCCGGGACGTCCGGTCCCCCCTCCACTTT,CASSTRDVRSPLHF
-,TRBV2,-,TRBJ2-3,TGTGCCAGCAAAGAACCGGGACGGAGCACAGATACGCAGTATTTT,CASKEPGRSTDTQYF
-,TRBV6-6,TRBD1,TRBJ1-1,TGTGCCAGCAGTTACGGGACAGCCACTGAAGCTTTCTTT,CASSYGTATEAFF
-,TRBV3-1/TRBV3-2,-,TRBJ1-3,TGTGCCAGCAGCCAAGATAGTTGGGGGGCTACGGGTAACACCATATATTTT,CASSQDSWGATGNTIYF
-,TRBV7-3,TRBD2,TRBJ2-1,TGTGCCAGCAGCTTAAGCCTAGCGGGAGCTCGAGAGCAGTTCTTC,CASSLSLAGAREQFF
-,TRBV18,TRBD1,TRBJ2-7,TGTGCCAGCTCACCACCCGGGACAGGGGCCCACGAGCAGTACTTC,CASSPPGTGAHEQYF
-,TRBV11-3,TRBD2,TRBJ2-2,TGTGCCAGCAGCCCTAGCGGGGGGGACACCGGGGAGCTGTTTTTT,CASSPSGGDTGELFF
-,TRBV28,TRBD1,TRBJ1-4,TGTGCCAGCAGTTTAGGGGGACAGGGTAGAGGAAAACTGTTTTTT,CASSLGGQGRGKLFF
-,TRBV7-2,-,TRBJ1-4,TGTGCCAGCAGCTCATCGCCGGGACGCTGCGGGGAAAAACTGTTTTTT,CASSSSPGRCGEKLFF
once,TRBV5-1,-,TRBJ2-3,TGCGCCAGCAGCTTGGCGCCGGGGCCAGATACGCAGTATTTT,CASSLAPGPDTQYF
-,TRBV29-1,TRBD1,TRBJ2-7,TGCAGCGTTGAGGGACAGGGGCTCTACGAGCAGTACTTC,CSVEGQGLYEQYF
-,TRBV27,-,TRBJ2-7,TGTGCCAGCAGTTTACAACCCGGGACAAAATCCTACGAGCAGTACTTC,CASSLQPGTKSYEQYF
once,TRBV3-1/TRBV3-2,TRBD2,TRBJ2-1,TGTGCCAGCACTCCGTATCCCGGGACAGCGGGAGGAGGTGAGCAGTTCTTC,CASTPYPGTAGGGEQFF
-,TRBV5-1,TRBD2,TRBJ2-3,TGCGCCAGCAGGCCCGGCGGGAGTGTCACAGATACGCAGTATTTT,CASRPGGSVTDTQYF
-,TRBV9,TRBD1,TRBJ1-3,TGTGCCAGCAGCGCCAGGGGATGGGGACAGGGCTATGGAAACACCATATATTTT,CASSARGWGQGYGNTIYF
-,TRBV10-3,-,TRBJ2-6,TGTGCCATCAGGGAGGGGCCCCTGTTGGGGGCCAACGTCCTGACTTTC,CAIREGPLLGANVLTF
-,TRBV7-9,-,TRBJ1-2,TGTGCCAGCAGCTTAGGGGCGTACGGGGGCGGTGGCTACACCTTC,CASSLGAYGGGGYTF
-,TRBV19,-,TRBJ1-3,TGTGCCAGTAGTACCGGGACATCAGGAAACACCATATATTTT,CASSTGTSGNTIYF
-,TRBV5-1,TRBD1,TRBJ1-1,TGCGCCACCGGGACAGGGGTTGACACTGAAGCTTTCTTT,CATGTGVDTEAFF
-,TRBV3-1/TRBV3-2,TRBD1,TRBJ1-4,TGTGCCAGCAGCCGGCGACAGGGAGAAAAACTGTTTTTT,CASSRRQGEKLFF
-,TRBV7-9,TRBD1,TRBJ1-2,TGTGCCGGACAGGGTTTAGGTGGCTACACCTTC,CAGQGLGGYTF
-,TRBV19,TRBD1,TRBJ1-2,TGTGCCAGTAGTACGGGACAGGGGGTTAACTATGGCTACACCTTC,CASSTGQGVNYGYTF
once,TRBV4-3,-,TRBJ1-2,TGCGCCAGCAGCCAAGTCTTGGGCTCCCTAGGGTATGGCTACACCTTC,CASSQVLGSLGYGYTF
-,TRBV28,-,TRBJ1-2,TGTGCCAGCAGTTTAGGCGGACTGGGAGGTGGCTACACCTTC,CASSLGGLGGGYTF